This is a list of T cell receptor beta chains from one sample in a study of CD4 T cells in relation to SARS-CoV-2 and coronaviruses. Clones were sequenced by immunoSEQ multiplex PCR, and TCRdb holds only the in-frame ones, with some missing. Among about 59,000 clones listed, roughly 88% were seen once. Specimen: memory CD4+ T cells from PBMCs. The origin of the receptors is a human donor in good health. The CDR3 runs from the conserved cysteine through the conserved F or W. The D gene is left open where the match is weak. Clone size is given for some rows only: seen once, a few or many times, or a class if the clone is expanded.

>TRBJ2-5|TRBD2|TRBV2|-
CASRGLAGRLYETQYF
>TRBJ2-1|TRBD2|TRBV6-2/TRBV6-3|-
CASSSDSGTSLRVEQFF
>TRBJ2-3|TRBD2|TRBV2|-
CASSESRLAGGPDTQYF
>TRBJ1-2|-|TRBV28|-
CASTSGARGYGYTF
>TRBJ1-2|-|TRBV29-1|-
CSVDGPDIRGYGYTF
>TRBJ2-1|-|TRBV3-1/TRBV3-2|-
CASSPQSLTYNEQFF
>TRBJ2-1|TRBD2|TRBV5-1|-
CASSLEGLAGVNEQFF
>TRBJ1-1|-|TRBV5-1|once
CASSFVGSENTEAFF
>TRBJ1-1|-|TRBV18|-
CASSQSSGFTEAFF
>TRBJ2-4|TRBD1|TRBV28|-
CASSSWTGGTNIQYF
>TRBJ2-4|-|TRBV6-5|-
CASTYSNKNIQYF
>TRBJ2-1|-|TRBV5-1|-
CASSEGASYNEQFF
>TRBJ1-1|TRBD1|TRBV7-2|-
CASSYYRGTEAFF
>TRBJ2-7|-|TRBV28|-
CASSTSKDRAYEQYF
>TRBJ1-1|-|TRBV28|few
CASSFAGARTEAFF
>TRBJ2-4|-|TRBV10-1|-
CASSEGGSKNIQYF
>TRBJ2-7|-|TRBV28|once
CASSLGREQYF
>TRBJ1-1|-|TRBV9|-
CASSVESGITEAFF
>TRBJ2-3|-|TRBV5-1|-
CASSSGANTDTQYF
>TRBJ2-7|-|TRBV21-1|-
CASSAHREGDYEQYF
>TRBJ2-1|-|TRBV20-1|-
CSASITEGTYNEQFF
>TRBJ1-1|-|TRBV10-1|-
CASSEYATGNTEAFF
>TRBJ1-4|-|TRBV25-1|-
CASYHSTVATNEKLFF
>TRBJ2-3|-|TRBV7-9|-
CASSFQGWGDTQYF
>TRBJ1-4|-|TRBV6-5|-
CASSYSRGATNEKLFF
>TRBJ1-3|-|TRBV9|-
CASSVAVTGRNTIYF
>TRBJ2-3|TRBD2|TRBV5-1|-
CASGLAGGPTDTQYF
>TRBJ2-7|TRBD1|TRBV18|-
CASSPGTGRTYEQYF
>TRBJ1-5|-|TRBV24-1|-
CATSDSQLIGQPQHF
>TRBJ2-3|-|TRBV9|-
CASSVMGRPTDTQYF
>TRBJ2-4|-|TRBV5-4|-
CASSLDLAKNIQYF
>TRBJ1-1|TRBD1|TRBV7-2|-
CASSFTGDTEAFF
>TRBJ2-5|TRBD1|TRBV24-1|-
CATSEGGTGKETQYF
>TRBJ1-2|-|TRBV2|-
CASSDRVRGYTF
>TRBJ2-3|TRBD1|TRBV5-1|-
CASKQGSSSTDTQYF
>TRBJ2-3|-|TRBV19|-
CASRDPSAASTDTQYF
>TRBJ2-5|-|TRBV5-6|-
CASSAEGRGAQETQYF
>TRBJ1-2|TRBD1|TRBV18|-
CASSPGTGDYGYTF
>TRBJ1-2|-|TRBV29-1|-
CSVLWLGRGIYGYTF
>TRBJ2-7|TRBD1|TRBV10-3|-
CAISEFGTGEQYF
>TRBJ2-4|-|TRBV28|-
CASSLPDTSLQYF
>TRBJ2-7|-|TRBV4-2|once
CASSPTSAGNYEQYF
>TRBJ2-1|TRBD2|TRBV28|-
CASSTGGRAGNEQFF
>TRBJ1-2|-|TRBV28|-
CASSLLSYGYTF
>TRBJ1-5|-|TRBV10-1|-
CASSLNNQPQHF
>TRBJ2-3|-|TRBV27|-
CASRTGLSGTISTDTQYF
>TRBJ1-1|-|TRBV9|-
CASSVEPENTEAFF